This is a list of T cell receptor beta chains from one sample in a study of T cell changes during pregnancy in multiple sclerosis. Sequencing used immunoSEQ multiplex PCR; TCRdb keeps in-frame clones, though not all of them. In the table there are more than 80,000 clones, roughly 90% of which are singletons. Sequencing used peripheral blood, obtained in the first trimester of pregnancy. These receptors originate from a female donor with multiple sclerosis, enrolled in a pregnancy study. The CDR3 runs from the conserved cysteine through the conserved F or W. A D gene is named only where the DNA matches it firmly. Size tells how often a clone was seen (once, few, many) or the class of an expanded clone, and some rows leave it out.

CDR3aa: CATSKGGVAGETQYF; CDR3nt: TGTGCCACCAGCAAAGGAGGGGTGGCGGGAGAAACCCAGTACTTC; len: 15; abundance: .; d_gene: TRBD2; j_gene: TRBJ2-5; v_gene: TRBV15
CDR3aa: CASSYYLNTEAFF; CDR3nt: TGTGCCAGCAGTTATTACTTGAACACTGAAGCTTTCTTT; len: 13; abundance: .; d_gene: .; j_gene: TRBJ1-1; v_gene: TRBV6-6
CDR3aa: CASSLASADTQYF; CDR3nt: TGCGCCAGCAGTTTAGCTAGCGCAGATACGCAGTATTTT; len: 13; abundance: .; d_gene: .; j_gene: TRBJ2-3; v_gene: TRBV5-1
CDR3aa: CASSVKGHPYNEQFF; CDR3nt: TGTGCCAGCAGCGTAAAGGGACACCCATACAATGAGCAGTTCTTC; len: 15; abundance: .; d_gene: .; j_gene: TRBJ2-1; v_gene: TRBV9
CDR3aa: CASSQESNRGRGTDTQYF; CDR3nt: TGCGCCAGCAGCCAAGAGAGTAACAGGGGGCGCGGGACAGATACGCAGTATTTT; len: 18; abundance: .; d_gene: TRBD1; j_gene: TRBJ2-3; v_gene: TRBV4-1
CDR3aa: CASSRYRGQGLDQPQHF; CDR3nt: TGCGCCAGCAGCCGCTACCGTGGACAGGGGCTGGATCAGCCCCAGCATTTT; len: 17; abundance: .; d_gene: TRBD1; j_gene: TRBJ1-5; v_gene: TRBV4-1
CDR3aa: CAWSVRRGDQPQHF; CDR3nt: TGTGCCTGGAGTGTACGTAGGGGTGACCAGCCCCAGCATTTT; len: 14; abundance: .; d_gene: .; j_gene: TRBJ1-5; v_gene: TRBV30
CDR3aa: CASSQTGQGWYTIYF; CDR3nt: TGTGCCAGCAGTCAAACGGGACAGGGGTGGTACACCATATATTTT; len: 15; abundance: .; d_gene: TRBD1; j_gene: TRBJ1-3; v_gene: TRBV28
CDR3aa: CASSFRRERGTDTQYF; CDR3nt: TGTGCCAGCAGCTTCCGGCGGGAGCGAGGGACAGATACGCAGTATTTT; len: 16; abundance: .; d_gene: TRBD2; j_gene: TRBJ2-3; v_gene: TRBV5-4
CDR3aa: CANQRVPQETQYF; CDR3nt: TGTGCAAACCAGCGAGTACCTCAAGAGACCCAGTACTTC; len: 13; abundance: once; d_gene: .; j_gene: TRBJ2-5; v_gene: TRBV6-6
CDR3aa: CASSSDSATEAFF; CDR3nt: TGTGCCAGCAGCTCGGACAGTGCCACTGAAGCTTTCTTT; len: 13; abundance: .; d_gene: .; j_gene: TRBJ1-1; v_gene: TRBV5-4
CDR3aa: CASSELTSGSLGEQFF; CDR3nt: TGTGCCAGCAGTGAATTGACTAGCGGGAGTCTTGGTGAGCAGTTCTTC; len: 16; abundance: .; d_gene: TRBD2; j_gene: TRBJ2-1; v_gene: TRBV6-1
CDR3aa: CASSPTGAGGYTF; CDR3nt: TGCGCCAGCAGCCCAACAGGGGCTGGCGGCTACACCTTC; len: 13; abundance: .; d_gene: TRBD1; j_gene: TRBJ1-2; v_gene: TRBV4-3
CDR3aa: CASSLSGGTGGNTIYF; CDR3nt: TGTGCCAGCAGCTTGAGCGGGGGAACGGGTGGAAACACCATATATTTT; len: 16; abundance: .; d_gene: .; j_gene: TRBJ1-3; v_gene: TRBV5-4
CDR3aa: CASSLFQRDSTDTQYF; CDR3nt: TGCGCCAGCAGCTTGTTCCAGCGGGACAGCACAGATACGCAGTATTTT; len: 16; abundance: .; d_gene: TRBD2; j_gene: TRBJ2-3; v_gene: TRBV5-1
CDR3aa: CASSIQTETEAFF; CDR3nt: TGTGCCAGTAGTATTCAGACCGAGACAGAAGCTTTCTTT; len: 13; abundance: few; d_gene: .; j_gene: TRBJ1-1; v_gene: TRBV19
CDR3aa: CASSIPSTGWVNTEAFF; CDR3nt: TGTGCCAGTAGTATCCCCTCAACAGGGTGGGTGAACACTGAAGCTTTCTTT; len: 17; abundance: .; d_gene: .; j_gene: TRBJ1-1; v_gene: TRBV19
CDR3aa: CASSFGTSVVDEQYF; CDR3nt: TGTGCCAGCAGCTTCGGGACTAGTGTCGTAGACGAGCAGTACTTC; len: 15; abundance: .; d_gene: TRBD2; j_gene: TRBJ2-7; v_gene: TRBV7-8
CDR3aa: CAWSVLAEYNEQFF; CDR3nt: TGTGCCTGGAGTGTCCTAGCGGAGTACAATGAGCAGTTCTTC; len: 14; abundance: medium-sized; d_gene: TRBD2; j_gene: TRBJ2-1; v_gene: TRBV30
CDR3aa: CASSTSVEDVGRSNQPQHF; CDR3nt: .; len: 19; abundance: .; d_gene: .; j_gene: TRBJ1-5; v_gene: TRBV2
CDR3aa: CASSLSPGIEKLFF; CDR3nt: TGTGCCAGCAGTTTATCGCCGGGGATAGAAAAACTGTTTTTT; len: 14; abundance: .; d_gene: .; j_gene: TRBJ1-4; v_gene: TRBV28
CDR3aa: CASSNRGTGELFF; CDR3nt: TGCGCCAGCAGCAACAGGGGAACCGGGGAGCTGTTTTTT; len: 13; abundance: .; d_gene: TRBD1; j_gene: TRBJ2-2; v_gene: TRBV5-1
CDR3aa: CASAGGSHQDQPQHF; CDR3nt: TGTGCCAGCGCGGGAGGATCCCATCAAGATCAGCCCCAGCATTTT; len: 15; abundance: .; d_gene: .; j_gene: TRBJ1-5; v_gene: TRBV9
CDR3aa: CASSLERQGATEAFF; CDR3nt: TGTGCCAGCAGCTTAGAAAGACAGGGGGCCACTGAAGCTTTCTTT; len: 15; abundance: .; d_gene: TRBD1; j_gene: TRBJ1-1; v_gene: TRBV7-9
CDR3aa: CASGLVTGDSSYNEQFF; CDR3nt: TGTGCTAGTGGTTTGGTTACGGGAGACAGCTCCTACAATGAGCAGTTCTTC; len: 17; abundance: once; d_gene: .; j_gene: TRBJ2-1; v_gene: TRBV12-5
CDR3aa: CAWDRGTGNTIYF; CDR3nt: TGTGCCTGGGACAGGGGGACTGGAAACACCATATATTTT; len: 13; abundance: .; d_gene: TRBD1; j_gene: TRBJ1-3; v_gene: TRBV30
CDR3aa: CASSVGGTGTDRGYTF; CDR3nt: TGTGCCAGCAGCGTAGGGGGGACAGGGACCGATCGGGGCTACACCTTC; len: 16; abundance: .; d_gene: TRBD1; j_gene: TRBJ1-2; v_gene: TRBV9
CDR3aa: CASSELAAALFSSYNEQFF; CDR3nt: TGTGCCAGCAGTGAACTAGCCGCCGCCCTATTTAGCTCCTACAATGAGCAGTTCTTC; len: 19; abundance: .; d_gene: .; j_gene: TRBJ2-1; v_gene: TRBV6-1
CDR3aa: CASSLSRTGRAFF; CDR3nt: TGTGCCAGCAGTTTATCCCGGACAGGGCGAGCTTTCTTT; len: 13; abundance: .; d_gene: TRBD1; j_gene: TRBJ1-1; v_gene: TRBV27
CDR3aa: CASSESGTGGAGELFF; CDR3nt: TGTGCCAGCAGTGAATCGGGGACAGGGGGAGCCGGGGAGCTGTTTTTT; len: 16; abundance: .; d_gene: TRBD1; j_gene: TRBJ2-2; v_gene: TRBV25-1
CDR3aa: CTTGGINEQYF; CDR3nt: TGTACAACGGGAGGGATCAACGAGCAGTACTTC; len: 11; abundance: .; d_gene: TRBD2; j_gene: TRBJ2-7; v_gene: TRBV28
CDR3aa: CASKGRGRNIQYF; CDR3nt: TGTGCCAGCAAAGGCAGGGGAAGAAACATTCAGTACTTC; len: 13; abundance: .; d_gene: .; j_gene: TRBJ2-4; v_gene: TRBV27
CDR3aa: CASSHLGAGNIQYF; CDR3nt: TGCGCCAGCAGCCATCTCGGAGCGGGAAACATTCAGTACTTC; len: 14; abundance: .; d_gene: .; j_gene: TRBJ2-4; v_gene: TRBV4-3
CDR3aa: CAWSVLWYEQYF; CDR3nt: TGTGCCTGGAGTGTACTATGGTACGAGCAGTACTTC; len: 12; abundance: once; d_gene: .; j_gene: TRBJ2-7; v_gene: TRBV30
CDR3aa: CAISELAGKVAQHF; CDR3nt: TGTGCCATCAGTGAGTTGGCAGGGAAAGTAGCCCAGCATTTT; len: 14; abundance: .; d_gene: .; j_gene: TRBJ1-5; v_gene: TRBV10-3
CDR3aa: CASSEVDSRFANTGELFF; CDR3nt: TGTGCCAGCAGTGAAGTGGACAGCCGTTTCGCGAACACCGGGGAGCTGTTTTTT; len: 18; abundance: .; d_gene: .; j_gene: TRBJ2-2; v_gene: TRBV6-1
CDR3aa: CASTLRVGEQFF; CDR3nt: TGTGCCAGCACCCTCAGGGTCGGTGAGCAGTTCTTC; len: 12; abundance: .; d_gene: .; j_gene: TRBJ2-1; v_gene: TRBV25-1
CDR3aa: CASSTRTSGNYNEQFF; CDR3nt: TGTGCCAGCAGCACGAGGACTAGCGGGAACTACAATGAGCAGTTCTTC; len: 16; abundance: .; d_gene: TRBD2; j_gene: TRBJ2-1; v_gene: TRBV5-6
CDR3aa: CASTYYRATGNEQYF; CDR3nt: TGTGCCAGCACTTACTACAGGGCCACAGGTAACGAGCAGTACTTC; len: 15; abundance: .; d_gene: .; j_gene: TRBJ2-7; v_gene: TRBV2
CDR3aa: CASSLVGGNTEAFF; CDR3nt: TGTGCCAGCAGCCTAGTTGGAGGCAACACTGAAGCTTTCTTT; len: 14; abundance: .; d_gene: .; j_gene: TRBJ1-1; v_gene: TRBV4-2
CDR3aa: CASSLGFGTGRETQYF; CDR3nt: TGTGCCAGCAGCTTAGGCTTCGGGACAGGGAGAGAGACCCAGTACTTC; len: 16; abundance: .; d_gene: TRBD1; j_gene: TRBJ2-5; v_gene: TRBV7-6
CDR3aa: CASSQGVNTEAFF; CDR3nt: TGTGCCAGCAGTCAGGGGGTGAACACTGAAGCTTTCTTT; len: 13; abundance: .; d_gene: TRBD1; j_gene: TRBJ1-1; v_gene: TRBV6-5
CDR3aa: CASSGREGYSGNTIYF; CDR3nt: TGCGCCAGCAGCGGCAGGGAGGGATACTCTGGAAACACCATATATTTT; len: 16; abundance: .; d_gene: .; j_gene: TRBJ1-3; v_gene: TRBV5-1
CDR3aa: CATSPGTGYDGYTF; CDR3nt: TGTGCCACCAGCCCCGGGACAGGGTACGATGGCTACACCTTC; len: 14; abundance: .; d_gene: TRBD1; j_gene: TRBJ1-2; v_gene: TRBV15
CDR3aa: CASLSVGGVEQPQHF; CDR3nt: TGTGCCAGCCTCTCCGTCGGGGGGGTAGAACAGCCCCAGCATTTT; len: 15; abundance: .; d_gene: .; j_gene: TRBJ1-5; v_gene: TRBV19
CDR3aa: CASRSQGVYGYTF; CDR3nt: TGTGCCAGCAGATCACAGGGAGTCTATGGCTACACCTTC; len: 13; abundance: few; d_gene: .; j_gene: TRBJ1-2; v_gene: TRBV28
CDR3aa: CASSLMFSGATYEQYF; CDR3nt: TGTGCCAGCAGCTTAATGTTTAGCGGGGCTACCTACGAGCAGTACTTC; len: 16; abundance: .; d_gene: TRBD2; j_gene: TRBJ2-7; v_gene: TRBV7-2
CDR3aa: CASKWTGMSYEQYF; CDR3nt: TGTGCCAGCAAATGGACAGGAATGTCCTACGAGCAGTACTTC; len: 14; abundance: .; d_gene: TRBD1; j_gene: TRBJ2-7; v_gene: TRBV2